The T cell receptor beta chain under discussion was sequenced for a study of a mutant IDH1 vaccine in newly diagnosed glioma. Across the study: Patients under treatment included about 62% males and 37.5% females and had a mean age of approximately 40 years.

With respect to this clone: The antigen remains unidentified.

The CDR3 runs 14 residues. With 1 base removed from V and 5 bases from J, the gap between germline ends came to 12 bases. The germline V gene has CDR1 LNHDA and CDR2 SQIVND (reference sequence). General study results and limits: The vaccine induced immune responses, and these occurred in about 95% of patients.

Time point defined: baseline, week 1 (first vaccination visit). Regarding treatment: pre-vaccination baseline after standard-of-care therapy. New WHO grade 3 or 4 astrocytomas that were IDH1-mutant and ATRX-lost occurred in the donors. Here immunoSEQ multiplex PCR was the method, and the copy in TCRdb shows in-frame clones only, minus some. The table shows 85,000 to 100,000 clones, with roughly 90% occurring only once. The V gene is TRBV19, the J gene TRBJ2-7; D gene uncertain. The TCR was taken from a woman aged 45-59 years with glioma. The sample in question was PBMCs, obtained from a glioma patient treated with radiotherapy, temozolomide or both. In DNA, the CDR3 is TGTGCCAGTAGTATAGGGACGGTCCGCCACGAGCAGTACTTC. Amino acids: CASSIGTVRHEQYF. Drawing the rest from reference TRBV19 and TRBJ2-7, the complete variable domain is DGGITQSPKYLFRKEGQNVTLSCEQNLNHDAMYWYRQDPGQGLRLIYYSQIVNDFQKGDIAEGYSVSREKKESFPLTVTSAQKNPTAFYLCASSIGTVRHEQYFGPGTRLTVT.